The 26 T cell receptor beta chains given below trace back to one sample, sequenced in a study of metastatic and nonmetastatic thyroid tumors (dated by TCRdb to 2020 to 2022). The library came from PCR. This sample was sequenced with an Illumina HiSeq 4000. Starting from the raw public reads, TCRdb applied fastp trimming at Q25, assembled clones with MiXCR and retained in-frame beta chains. For this sample the table gives 30,000 or so clones, of which around a fifth were detected only once. Clones ranked in the top ten supply roughly 8% of the sample. Before undergoing thyroid surgery, none of the patients had been given any kind of treatment. The sequenced sample was blood. Receptors were obtained from a female donor with papillary thyroid cancer or a benign thyroid nodule (not recorded which). Some clones in this sample may be carry-over from other donors' samples.

This clone was found many times. One end of the junction varies from germline; a read error may be responsible. This chain connects TRBV11-3 to TRBJ2-1, with a weak D call TRBD2 (6 bases). Looked up from germline, CDR1 is SGHNT and CDR2 is YENEEA. This CDR3 comprises 14 residues. CDR3 in DNA: TGTGCCAGCAGCTCCACAGGTATTGGAAATGAGCGGGTCTTC. Translated: CASSSTGIGNERVF.

Ten or more counts support this clone. V and J are TRBV12-3 or TRBV12-4 and TRBJ2-2; weak D call: TRBD2 (6 bases). V was pared by 5 bases and J by 5 bases, with 12 bases between. The CDR3 consists of 14 residues. The CDR3 nucleotides are TGTGCCAGCAGTCCAACTGGACTAACCGGGGAGCTGTTTTTT. Translation gives CASSPTGLTGELFF.

The chain combines TRBV20-1 with TRBJ1-1; no firm D call. This CDR3 has 13 amino acids. Per germline, CDR1 DFQATT and CDR2 SNEGSKA (reference sequence). Trimming removed 2 bases from V and 6 bases from J, with 13 bases in between. CDR3 protein: CSARRRPEAEAFF. The CDR3 nucleotides are TGCAGTGCTAGACGCCGGCCAGAGGCTGAAGCTTTCTTT.

This clone has more than one count but fewer than ten. The V gene is TRBV6-1, the J gene TRBJ2-7, with 8 bases lining up with TRBD1. The CDR3 consists of 11 residues. The germline V gene encodes CDR1 MNHNS and CDR2 SASEGT. The ends lost 5 bases at V and 12 bases at J; junction bases unmatched: 6. The CDR3 loop reads CASSPDRGRYF. Here the CDR3 DNA reads TGTGCCAGCAGTCCAGACAGGGGCCGGTACTTC.

This clone appeared many times. This sample also contains other DNA sequences that code for the same CDR3. This chain joins TRBV11-2 and TRBJ2-7; no firm D call. Germline V gene lookup returns CDR1 SGHAT and CDR2 FQNNGV. The V end was cut by 0 bases, the J end by 3 bases, with 12 bases between. The CDR3 extends over 15 amino acids. CDR3 in amino acids: CASSLDLLNYYEQYF. CDR3 DNA: TGTGCCAGCAGCTTAGATTTATTGAATTACTACGAGCAGTACTTC.

This clone was found many times. This sequence joins TRBV6-1 and TRBJ1-6; no reliable D call. The CDR3 contains 13 residues. Germline V gene lookup returns CDR1 MNHNS and CDR2 SASEGT. Trimming took 1 base from V and 10 from J, leaving 8 bases between them. CDR3 in DNA: TGTGCCAGCAGTGAAGACGGTAACTCACCCCTCCACTTT. Protein sequence: CASSEDGNSPLHF.

This clone was picked up a small number of times. J is TRBJ1-5 and V is TRBV5-5; 7 bases align to TRBD1. Germline lookup yields CDR1 SGHKS and CDR2 YYEKEE (reference sequence). This CDR3 has 15 amino acids. The V gene end was trimmed by 4 bases and the J gene end by 5 bases; junction bases not matched to a gene: 9. The CDR3 here is CASSLTGTRDQPQHF. CDR3 coding DNA: TGTGCCAGCAGCCTGACAGGGACACGGGATCAGCCCCAGCATTTT.

The V and J genes are TRBV28 and TRBJ2-1, with D unclear. The V gene's germline CDR1 is MDHEN and CDR2 SYDVKM. The V end lost 3 bases, the J end lost 0 bases, and 9 bases lay between the germline ends. This CDR3 contains 15 residues. The CDR3 sequence: CASSFGPRSYNEQFF. Here the CDR3 DNA reads TGTGCCAGCAGTTTCGGGCCCCGCTCCTACAATGAGCAGTTCTTC.

This clone was recorded a few times. This chain links TRBV28 with TRBJ2-1, with TRBD2 identical over 15 bases. The junction had 6 bases not matched to a gene; V was cut back by 5 bases and J by 4 bases. CDR1 is MDHEN and CDR2 is SYDVKM in the germline V gene. The CDR3 consists of 17 residues. CDR3: CASSARTSGRAYNEQFF. The CDR3 DNA reads as TGTGCCAGCAGTGCAAGGACTAGCGGGAGGGCGTACAATGAGCAGTTCTTC. Filled out from reference TRBV28 and TRBJ2-1, the complete variable domain reads DVKVTQSSRYLVKRTGEKVFLECVQDMDHENMFWYRQDPGLGLRLIYFSYDVKMKEKGDIPEGYSVSREKKERFSLILESASTNQTSMYLCASSARTSGRAYNEQFFGPGTRLTVL.

This clone was detected only a few times. The CDR3 bases are TGTGCGGAGGGAAGGAGCTCTGGAAACACCATATATTTT. Amino acid sequence: CAEGRSSGNTIYF. The rearrangement joins TRBV12-3 or TRBV12-4 to TRBJ1-3; D is unclear. The CDR3 is 13 residues long.

This clone showed up just a few times. The V call is TRBV6-1, the J call TRBJ2-5; D is ambiguous. V gave up 10 bases and J gave up 1 base, with 13 bases separating them. Looked up from germline, CDR1 is MNHNS and CDR2 is SASEGT. The length of the CDR3 is 13 residues. DNA of the CDR3: TGTGCCACCAGGAGAGGCTCCCAAGAGACCCAGTACTTC. Translated, it gives CATRRGSQETQYF.

The rearrangement joins TRBV7-8 to TRBJ1-2; D gene unclear. V was trimmed by 0 bases and J by 9 bases, leaving 14 bases between them. Germline V gene lookup returns CDR1 SGHVS and CDR2 FQNEAQ. The CDR3 covers 14 residues. The CDR3 coding sequence is TGTGCCAGCAGCTTAGCGCCGGTGAGTAGCTGCTACACCTTC. This sequence encodes CASSLAPVSSCYTF.

The sample holds many counts of this clone. This rearrangement joins TRBV20-1 to TRBJ1-2; D uncertain. The germline CDR1 and CDR2 sequences are DFQATT and SNEGSKA (reference sequence). This CDR3 comprises 10 residues. V lost 2 bases to trimming and J lost 6 bases, with 4 bases between them. The CDR3 DNA follows: TGCAGTGCTAGAATCAATGGCTACACCTTC. Amino acid sequence: CSARINGYTF.

This clone has only one observation. A read error may explain this, as a much larger clone is one base away. This sequence joins TRBV18 and TRBJ1-1; TRBD1 matches at 9 bases. V lost 4 bases and J lost 1; bases outside the gene matches: 7. This CDR3 comprises 16 residues. Germline V gene data show CDR1 as KGHSH and CDR2 as LQKENI. The CDR3 sequence: CASSLDGQGKNTEAFF. DNA of the CDR3: TGTGCCAGCTCACTGGACGGACAGGGGAAGAACACTGAAGCTTTCTTT.

This clone was seen ten or more times. The rearrangement joins TRBV18 to TRBJ2-6, with no clear D. The CDR3 is made up of 15 amino acids. V lost 4 bases and J 0 bases, leaving 7 bases between the germline ends. CDR1 is KGHSH, CDR2 LQKENI, per germline. The CDR3 DNA sequence: TGTGCCAGCTCACAGGATAACTCTGGGGCCAACGTCCTGACTTTC. Amino acids: CASSQDNSGANVLTF.

Ten or more counts support this clone. The chain combines TRBV5-6 with TRBJ1-2; 10 bases match TRBD1. V shed 2 bases and J 7 bases; nucleotides not matched to a gene: 8. The CDR3 contains 15 residues. Germline V gene data show CDR1 as SGHDT and CDR2 as YYEEEE. As DNA, the CDR3 is TGTGCCAGCAGCTTTCCTGACAGGGGGCTTGGTGGCTACACCTTC. The encoded protein is CASSFPDRGLGGYTF.

This chain connects TRBV6-1 to TRBJ2-1, with 9 bases aligning to TRBD2. The V and J ends lost 4 bases and 7 bases, in that order; junction bases with no gene match: 11. Germline loops: CDR1 MNHNS, CDR2 SASEGT. This CDR3 is 16 amino acids long. Here the CDR3 DNA reads TGTGCCAGCAGTGTAGGGGACAGCGGGGGGATGAATGAGCAGTTCTTC. Translated, it gives CASSVGDSGGMNEQFF.

The rearrangement joins TRBV6-1 to TRBJ2-7; TRBD1 matches 8 bases. Trimming at V came to 6 bases and at J to 1 base, leaving 2 bases not matched to a gene. CDR1 is MNHNS and CDR2 is SASEGT in the germline V gene. The CDR3 is 13 residues long. CDR3 amino acids: CASRTGASYEQYF. The CDR3 DNA is TGTGCCAGCAGGACAGGGGCGTCCTACGAGCAGTACTTC.

In this sample, this clone turned up a few times. CDR3 protein: CASSETGFYEQYF. The DNA for the CDR3 is TGTGCCAGCAGTGAAACAGGATTCTACGAGCAGTACTTC. The gene calls are TRBV2 and TRBJ2-7, with D possibly being TRBD1 (5 bases). Per the germline V gene, CDR1 is SNHLY and CDR2 is FYNNEI. Trimming removed 2 bases from V and 3 bases from J, with 8 bases in between. The CDR3 extends over 13 amino acids. Supplemented by reference TRBV2 and TRBJ2-7, the full variable domain reads EPEVTQTPSHQVTQMGQEVILRCVPISNHLYFYWYRQILGQKVEFLVSFYNNEISEKSEIFDDQFSVERPDGSNFTLKIRSTKLEDSAMYFCASSETGFYEQYFGPGTRLTVT.

This clone was detected a few times. The chain combines TRBV6-1 with TRBJ2-7, with 7 bases matching TRBD1. V lost 8 bases and J lost 4; bases outside the gene matches: 14. The CDR3 has 15 amino acids. The germline V gene encodes CDR1 MNHNS and CDR2 SASEGT. CDR3 region: CASGQARLPLYEQYF. The CDR3 bases are TGTGCCAGCGGACAGGCTCGTTTACCTTTGTACGAGCAGTACTTC.

This clone was counted many times. The chain employs TRBV20-1 and TRBJ2-7, with D uncertain. The CDR3 is made up of 11 amino acids. CDR1 and CDR2 (germline): DFQATT, SNEGSKA (reference sequence). V dropped 6 bases and J dropped 6 bases, with 12 bases sitting between them. CDR3 DNA sequence: TGCAGTGCACGGATAACGGGCGAGCAGTACTTC. Protein product: CSARITGEQYF.

This clone occurred many times. This sequence joins TRBV29-1 and TRBJ1-2; D possibly corresponds to TRBD1 (5 bases). The CDR3 length is 11 residues. Germline CDR1 is SQVTM and CDR2 is ANQGSEA. The V end was cut by 6 bases, the J end by 7 bases, with 12 bases between. The CDR3 spells CSVPQGSGYTF. DNA of the CDR3: TGCAGCGTACCTCAGGGTTCTGGCTACACCTTC.

This clone has ten or more counts. V gene TRBV27 combines with J gene TRBJ1-1; D uncertain. The CDR3 runs to 13 residues. Germline V gene lookup returns CDR1 MNHEY and CDR2 SMNVEV (reference sequence). Trimming shortened V by 3 bases and J by 1 base, and 6 bases separated the two germline ends. In DNA, the CDR3 is TGTGCCAGCAGTTTCGCCGAGAACACTGAAGCTTTCTTT. It translates to CASSFAENTEAFF.

The rearrangement uses TRBV28 and TRBJ2-7; 11 bases agree with TRBD2. CDR3 size: 16 residues. Trimming took 1 base from V and 3 from J; bases not matched to a gene: 5. The V gene's germline CDR1 is MDHEN and CDR2 SYDVKM. The CDR3 loop reads CASSLYGLAGYYEQYF. In DNA form, the CDR3 reads TGTGCCAGCAGTTTATATGGACTAGCGGGCTACTACGAGCAGTACTTC.

The chain joins TRBV3-1 to TRBJ1-4; D gene unclear. Germline-derived CDR1 and CDR2 are LGHDT and YNNKEL (reference sequence). V lost 0 bases, J lost 13 bases, and 18 bases lay in between. This CDR3 is built from 15 residues. CDR3 DNA: TGTGCCAGCAGCCAAGATACAGAAGCTTGGTTAGGACTGTTTTTT. Protein product: CASSQDTEAWLGLFF.

This clone came up many times. V and J are TRBV10-3 and TRBJ2-3; 11 bases map to TRBD1. This CDR3 has 16 amino acids. V shed 2 bases and J 4 bases; nucleotides not matched to a gene: 5. Germline-derived CDR1 and CDR2 are ENHRY and SYGVKD. CDR3 protein: CAISEDPGQGADTQYF. CDR3 bases: TGTGCCATCAGTGAGGACCCGGGACAGGGGGCAGATACGCAGTATTTT.